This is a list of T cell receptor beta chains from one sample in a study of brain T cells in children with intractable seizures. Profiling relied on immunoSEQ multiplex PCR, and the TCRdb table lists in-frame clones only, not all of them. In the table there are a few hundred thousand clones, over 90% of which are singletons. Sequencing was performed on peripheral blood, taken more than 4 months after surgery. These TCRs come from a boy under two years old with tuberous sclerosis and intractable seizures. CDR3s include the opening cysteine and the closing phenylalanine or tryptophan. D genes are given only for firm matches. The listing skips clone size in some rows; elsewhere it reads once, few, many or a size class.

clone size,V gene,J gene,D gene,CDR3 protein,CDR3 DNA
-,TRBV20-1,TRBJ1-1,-,CSVARDTEAFF,TGCAGTGTAGCCCGGGACACTGAAGCTTTCTTT
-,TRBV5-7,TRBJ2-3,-,CASSLPRPETAREADTQYF,TGTGCCAGCAGCTTGCCCCGACCCGAGACAGCGAGGGAGGCAGATACGCAGTATTTT
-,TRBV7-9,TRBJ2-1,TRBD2,CASSSSSGRERAEQFF,TGTGCCAGCAGTAGTAGTAGCGGGAGGGAACGGGCTGAGCAGTTCTTC
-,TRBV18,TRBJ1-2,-,CASSPTEGRVVGYTF,TGTGCCAGCTCCCCCACGGAGGGGCGAGTGGTAGGCTACACCTTC
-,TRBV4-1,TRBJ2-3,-,CASSQVGAPTDTQYF,TGCGCCAGCAGCCAAGTAGGGGCCCCCACAGATACGCAGTATTTT
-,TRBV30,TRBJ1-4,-,CAWSVGPGANEKLFF,TGTGCCTGGAGTGTAGGTCCAGGGGCTAATGAAAAACTGTTTTTT
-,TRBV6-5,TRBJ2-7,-,CASGRPTYEQYF,TGTGCCAGCGGCCGGCCAACCTACGAGCAGTACTTC
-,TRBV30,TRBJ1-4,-,CAWKGPEWEDGEKLFF,TGTGCCTGGAAAGGCCCCGAATGGGAAGACGGTGAAAAACTGTTTTTT
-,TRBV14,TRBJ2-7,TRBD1,CASSSGGYTPYEQYF,TGTGCCAGCAGCTCAGGGGGCTACACCCCCTACGAGCAGTACTTC
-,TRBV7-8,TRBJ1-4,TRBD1,CASSDRTGSNEKLFF,TGTGCCAGCAGCGATAGGACAGGGTCTAATGAAAAACTGTTTTTT
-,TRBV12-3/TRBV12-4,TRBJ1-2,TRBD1,CASSGTGPYTF,TGTGCCAGCAGTGGGACAGGGCCCTACACCTTC
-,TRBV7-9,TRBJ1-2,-,CASSLRGGGTNYGYTF,TGTGCCAGCAGCTTAAGGGGCGGGGGAACTAACTATGGCTACACCTTC
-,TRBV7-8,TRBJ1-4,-,CASSPDKTNEKLFF,TGTGCCAGCAGCCCGGACAAAACTAATGAAAAACTGTTTTTT
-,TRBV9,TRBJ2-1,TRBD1,CASSARTGTGSNEQFF,TGTGCCAGCAGCGCAAGAACCGGGACAGGGTCTAATGAGCAGTTCTTC
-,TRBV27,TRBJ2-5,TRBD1,CASSPQGWSSETQYF,TGTGCCAGCAGTCCACAGGGGTGGTCGTCGGAGACCCAGTACTTC
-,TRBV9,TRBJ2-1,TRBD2,CATSRGGANEQFF,TGTGCCACCTCACGGGGAGGGGCGAATGAGCAGTTCTTC
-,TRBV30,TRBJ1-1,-,CACHPGQPAFF,TGTGCCTGTCACCCGGGACAACCGGCTTTCTTT
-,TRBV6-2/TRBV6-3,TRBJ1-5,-,CASSFDTAGASNQPQHF,TGTGCCAGCAGTTTCGACACCGCCGGGGCCAGCAATCAGCCCCAGCATTTT
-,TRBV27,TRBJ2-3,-,CASSAVGDTQYF,TGTGCCAGCAGTGCCGTCGGTGATACGCAGTATTTT
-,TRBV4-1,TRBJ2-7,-,CASSQASSYEQYF,TGCGCCAGCAGCCAAGCAAGCTCCTACGAGCAGTACTTC
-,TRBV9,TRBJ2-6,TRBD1,CASSVGEPPGQGAAGGANVLTF,TGTGCCAGCAGCGTAGGTGAGCCCCCGGGACAGGGCGCTGCCGGTGGGGCCAACGTCCTGACTTTC
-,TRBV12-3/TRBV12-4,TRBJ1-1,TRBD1,CASSLHQGAEAFF,TGTGCCAGCAGTTTACACCAGGGGGCTGAAGCTTTCTTT
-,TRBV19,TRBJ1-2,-,CASSFRAALYYGYTF,TGTGCCAGTAGTTTCCGGGCCGCTTTGTACTATGGCTACACCTTC
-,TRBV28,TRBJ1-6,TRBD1,CASRRTGASYNSPLHF,TGTGCCAGCAGGCGGACAGGGGCTTCCTATAATTCACCCCTCCACTTT
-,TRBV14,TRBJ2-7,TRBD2,CASSHGASGRAHEQYF,TGTGCCAGCAGCCATGGAGCTAGCGGGAGGGCCCACGAGCAGTACTTC
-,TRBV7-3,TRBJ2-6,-,CASSPRPPYSGANVLTF,TGTGCCAGCAGCCCCCGTCCCCCCTACTCTGGGGCCAACGTCCTGACTTTC
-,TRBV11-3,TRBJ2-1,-,CASSNPYNEQFF,TGTGCCAGCAGTAACCCGTACAATGAGCAGTTCTTC
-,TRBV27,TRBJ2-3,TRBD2,CASSRSSGSTDTQYF,TGTGCCAGCAGCCGATCTAGCGGAAGCACAGATACGCAGTATTTT
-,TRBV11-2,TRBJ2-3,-,CASSLVRERGADTQYF,TGTGCCAGCAGCCTGGTTCGGGAGAGGGGGGCAGATACGCAGTATTTT
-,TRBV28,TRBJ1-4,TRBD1,CASSLSLDGTGYEKLFF,TGTGCCAGCAGTTTATCCTTGGACGGGACAGGGTATGAAAAACTGTTTTTT
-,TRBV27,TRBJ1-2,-,CASSPPPGLGSNYGYTF,TGTGCCAGCAGTCCCCCCCCAGGTCTTGGATCTAACTATGGCTACACCTTC
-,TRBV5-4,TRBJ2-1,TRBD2,CASRGSGGSSYNEQFF,TGTGCCAGCAGAGGTAGCGGGGGGAGCTCCTACAATGAGCAGTTCTTC
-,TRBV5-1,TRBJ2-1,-,CASSMGLASDEQFF,TGCGCCAGCAGCATGGGACTGGCCTCCGACGAGCAGTTCTTC
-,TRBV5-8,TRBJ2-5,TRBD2,CASSPLLAGGRDQYF,TGTGCCAGCAGCCCACTATTAGCGGGGGGGCGTGACCAGTACTTC
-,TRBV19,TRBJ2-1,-,CASKGGVQYNEQFF,TGTGCCAGCAAGGGGGGGGTTCAGTACAATGAGCAGTTCTTC
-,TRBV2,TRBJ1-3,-,CASSLQTGSSGNTIYF,TGTGCCAGCAGTCTCCAAACAGGGAGTTCTGGAAACACCATATATTTT
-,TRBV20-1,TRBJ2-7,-,CSASGGRYSYEQYF,TGCAGTGCTAGTGGGGGACGGTACTCCTACGAGCAGTACTTC
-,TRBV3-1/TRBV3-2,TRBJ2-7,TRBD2,CASSQGAGVYEQYF,TGTGCCAGCAGCCAAGGAGCGGGAGTCTACGAGCAGTACTTC
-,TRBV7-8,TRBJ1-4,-,CASKIRANEKLFF,TGTGCCAGCAAGATTCGGGCTAATGAAAAACTGTTTTTT
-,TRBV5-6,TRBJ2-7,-,CASSFGSYGYEQYF,TGTGCCAGCAGCTTCGGGTCCTACGGTTACGAGCAGTACTTC
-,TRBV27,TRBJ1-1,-,CASSQHPNTEAFF,TGTGCCAGCAGTCAACACCCGAACACTGAAGCTTTCTTT
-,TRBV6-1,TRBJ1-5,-,CASSDQGGQPQHF,TGTGCCAGCAGTGACCAGGGTGGGCAGCCCCAGCATTTT
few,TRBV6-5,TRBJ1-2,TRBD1,CASSPGDSTFYGYTF,TGTGCCAGCAGTCCAGGGGACAGTACCTTCTATGGCTACACCTTC
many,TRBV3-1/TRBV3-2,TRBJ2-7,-,CASSQAIGGPYEQYF,TGTGCCAGCAGCCAAGCGATCGGGGGTCCTTACGAGCAGTACTTC
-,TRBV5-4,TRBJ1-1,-,CASSLVQQEAFF,TGTGCCAGCAGCTTGGTCCAGCAAGAGGCTTTCTTT